Presented here are 6 T cell receptor beta chains from one specimen sequenced in a study of T cell responses to AZD1222 COVID-19 vaccine. The data were produced by immunoSEQ multiplex PCR, yet TCRdb's version contains in-frame clones alone and is incomplete. The sample holds around 130,000 clones; approximately 83% are singletons and the top ten take over 8%. Sequencing was performed on peripheral blood, taken on day 0 of AZD1222 vaccination. These receptors originate from an adult in good health.

By its share, this clone is medium-sized (0.01 to 0.1%). This chain connects TRBV4-3 to TRBJ2-4; 8 bases agree with TRBD2. Unmatched junction bases numbered 6, after V lost 0 bases and J lost 8 bases. CDR3 size: 15 residues. CDR1 and CDR2 from the germline V gene are LGHNA and YSLEER. CDR3 nucleotides: TGCGCCAGCAGCCAAGATCGGCCCGGGAGGGACATTCAGTACTTC. It encodes CASSQDRPGRDIQYF.

This clone turned up a few times. This chain uses TRBV5-1 with TRBJ2-7; TRBD2 might be the D (5 bases). V was cut by 4 bases and J by 0 bases, with 11 bases left in between. The length of the CDR3 is 14 residues. Looked up from germline, CDR1 is SGHRS and CDR2 is YFSETQ. The CDR3 nucleotides read TGCGCCAGCAGCGTAAGCCGGGACTCCTACGAGCAGTACTTC. This codes for CASSVSRDSYEQYF. Supplemented by reference TRBV5-1 and TRBJ2-7, the full variable domain reads KAGVTQTPRYLIKTRGQQVTLSCSPISGHRSVSWYQQTPGQGLQFLFEYFSETQRNKGNFPGRFSGRQFSNSRSEMNVSTLELGDSALYLCASSVSRDSYEQYFGPGTRLTVT.

The chain carries TRBV12-3 or TRBV12-4 and TRBJ2-5; no definite D call. The CDR3 length is 11 residues. Deletions cut 7 bases from V and 7 bases from J, with 10 bases between. CDR3 amino acids: CASTSAGTQYF. The CDR3 DNA sequence: TGTGCCAGCACATCGGCTGGGACCCAGTACTTC.

The rearrangement uses TRBV7-2 and TRBJ2-1; 8 positions agree with TRBD1. V dropped 3 bases and J dropped 2; count of bases not matched to a gene: 6. This CDR3 spans 16 amino acids. CDR1 and CDR2 (germline): SGHTA, FQGNSA. CDR3 protein: CASSLSGTGPYNEQFF. DNA for the CDR3: TGTGCCAGCAGCTTGTCCGGGACAGGCCCCTACAATGAGCAGTTCTTC.

The CDR3 DNA is TGTGCCAGCAGCTTAGTGGGGGGGGACTCCTACGAGCAGTACTTC. Translating it yields CASSLVGGDSYEQYF. The chain is built from TRBV7-2 and TRBJ2-7, with TRBD2 matching over 7 bases. CDR1 SGHTA and CDR2 FQGNSA come from the germline V gene. The CDR3 is 15 residues long. The V and J ends lost 1 base and 0 bases, in that order; junction bases with no gene match: 3.

J is TRBJ2-7 and V is TRBV27; TRBD1 might be the D (6 bases). The CDR3 has 15 amino acids. CDR1 is MNHEY, CDR2 SMNVEV, per germline (reference sequence). V lost 1 base and J lost 3, with 13 bases in between. CDR3: CASSLFSQGHYEQYF. The CDR3 bases are TGTGCCAGCAGTTTATTCTCACAGGGACACTACGAGCAGTACTTC.